This is a list of T cell receptor beta chains from one sample in a study of cytomegalovirus exposure and HLA in healthy donors. Sequenced by immunoSEQ multiplex PCR; TCRdb stores in-frame clones only, minus some. The sample lists some 150,000 clones; 60% to 85% were seen once. The sequencing sample was made of PBMCs. The receptors derive from a man aged 25-45 years in good health and CMV-seronegative. Both conserved end residues are part of each CDR3. Fields, in order: CDR3 length, J gene, V gene, CDR3 protein.

16 | TRBJ1-5 | TRBV30 | CAWSVGRGMGNQPQHF
14 | TRBJ1-3 | TRBV5-6 | CASSTGGRGNTIYF
18 | TRBJ1-5 | TRBV10-1 | CARSPDRAVLANNQPQHF
16 | NA | TRBV7-8 | CASSRATSGISYEQYF
16 | TRBJ2-3 | TRBV18 | CASSPRGQGGTDTQYF
15 | TRBJ2-5 | TRBV28 | CASSSFSGSGRTQYF
14 | TRBJ1-2 | TRBV6-5 | CASSTTRRHYGYTF
16 | TRBJ2-3 | TRBV27 | CASSHRLAGGTDTQYF
15 | TRBJ2-3 | TRBV5-1 | CASSSGQGGTDTQYF
15 | TRBJ2-5 | TRBV5-1 | CASSLRTIYGETQYF
16 | TRBJ2-7 | TRBV28 | CASSPGTGVSSYEQYF
11 | TRBJ2-7 | TRBV29-1 | CSVSYSEEQYF
16 | TRBJ2-5 | TRBV5-1 | CASSLGQGVLAETQYF
15 | TRBJ1-2 | TRBV5-4 | CASSPPRRSNYGYTF
13 | TRBJ2-3 | TRBV9 | CASSPHRADTQYF
17 | TRBJ2-3 | TRBV13 | CASSSRWGDGGTDTQYF
14 | TRBJ1-3 | TRBV6-5 | CASRTGSSGNTIYF
15 | TRBJ2-3 | TRBV5-4 | CASSAAGVLSDTQYF
16 | TRBJ2-1 | TRBV27 | CASSLGQFGAGDFPFF
14 | TRBJ2-1 | TRBV6-5 | CASSSTGGTNEQFF
15 | TRBJ1-4 | TRBV9 | CASSVGARGLEKLFF
14 | TRBJ1-1 | TRBV11-1 | CASSPTGGFTEAFF
14 | TRBJ1-2 | TRBV25-1 | CASTPAGGHYGYTF
13 | TRBJ1-1 | TRBV9 | CASRLVSGTEAFF
15 | TRBJ2-7 | TRBV5-1 | CASSRTGQGYYEQYF
15 | TRBJ2-3 | TRBV11-3 | CASSRRTGTRRAQYF
16 | TRBJ2-1 | TRBV19 | CASTSRGQSSYNEQFF
17 | TRBJ2-1 | TRBV5-4 | CASSSGTSGGVRNEQFF
15 | TRBJ1-1 | TRBV18 | CASSPSSEGVTGAFF
13 | TRBJ2-5 | TRBV18 | CASRTGEGETQYF
13 | TRBJ1-1 | TRBV9 | CASSSRGGTEAFF
14 | TRBJ1-2 | TRBV13 | CASSFGTVSEGYTF
18 | TRBJ2-2 | TRBV5-4 | CASSLGSPQGKSTGELFF
16 | TRBJ2-5 | TRBV27 | CASSFSSGRYQETQYF
15 | TRBJ2-2 | TRBV2 | CASTQDRANTGELFF
16 | TRBJ1-5 | TRBV6-4 | CASRLIEQGKNQPQHF
18 | TRBJ1-6 | TRBV5-1 | CASSFGTPAQLGGSPLHF